The T cell receptor (beta chain) described here comes from a study of cytomegalovirus exposure and HLA in healthy donors. The PCR ran on 60 Vbeta and 13 Jbeta primers. Sequencing was performed with immunoSEQ multiplex PCR; in TCRdb, only in-frame clones are kept and a portion is missing. Here the sample spans some 120,000 clones, over 60% being singletons. As regards this clone: As yet, its antigen is unknown.

Study outcomes and limitations: Judged likely to be a sequencing artifact was a cluster of highly shared sequence variants. The records held CMV serostatus as the only immune exposure information.

Trimming removed 7 bases from V and 14 bases from J; junction bases left unmatched: 12. Looked up from germline, CDR1 is SNHLY and CDR2 is FYNNEI. CDR3 length equals 13 residues. The source is a man in his thirties or forties in good health and CMV-seropositive. The genes are TRBV2 and TRBJ2-1; 9 nucleotides agree with TRBD2. Sample: PBMCs. CDR3 in amino acids: CASNSFAGGPEFF. The CDR3 nucleotides read TGTGCCAGCAACTCTTTTGCGGGAGGGCCCGAGTTCTTC.